This T cell receptor beta chain was documented in a study of neurological immune-mediated disorders. Study-wide points: The study found no CDR3 amino acid sequences shared by expanded clones across subjects, suggesting private repertoires in all groups. HTLV-1-associated myelopathy had the most TCR clonal expansion, whereas multiple sclerosis had the least (lower than in healthy controls).

This clonotype was picked up many times. Its cognate antigen is unknown. The cDNA was produced through 5'RACE with 10-nucleotide random UMIs. TCRdb reanalysed the 5' RACE reads using MiXCR and keeps one entry per CDR3 protein. The table includes roughly 120,000 distinct CDR3 sequences, about 3.4% detected once. Libraries used 2 million unsorted PBMCs kept frozen in RNAlater. V was cut by 5 bases and J by 9 bases, with 14 bases left in between. The CDR3 extends over 13 amino acids. The V gene's germline CDR1 is SGHTA and CDR2 FQGNSA. J is TRBJ1-5 and V is TRBV7-2; D ambiguous. The sample consisted of PBMCs. This clonotype was obtained from a woman aged 25 to 39 with multiple sclerosis. CDR3 nucleotides: TGTGCCAGCAGCGGACGCAACTTGGGGCCCCAGCATTTT. Its protein product is CASSGRNLGPQHF.